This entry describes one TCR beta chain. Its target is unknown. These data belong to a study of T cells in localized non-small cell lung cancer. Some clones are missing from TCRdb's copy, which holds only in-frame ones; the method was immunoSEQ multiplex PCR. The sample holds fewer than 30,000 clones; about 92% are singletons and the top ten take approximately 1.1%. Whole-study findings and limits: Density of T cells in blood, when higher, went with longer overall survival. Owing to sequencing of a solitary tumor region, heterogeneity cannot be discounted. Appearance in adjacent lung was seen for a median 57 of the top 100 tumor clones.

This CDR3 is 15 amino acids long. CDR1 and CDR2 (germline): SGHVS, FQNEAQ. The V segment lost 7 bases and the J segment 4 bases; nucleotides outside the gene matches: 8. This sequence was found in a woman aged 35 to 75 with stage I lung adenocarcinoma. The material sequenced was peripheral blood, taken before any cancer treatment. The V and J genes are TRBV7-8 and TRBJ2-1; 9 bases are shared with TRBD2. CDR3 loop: CASTLSGSRYNEQFF. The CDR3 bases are TGTGCCAGCACACTTAGCGGGAGTAGGTACAATGAGCAGTTCTTC. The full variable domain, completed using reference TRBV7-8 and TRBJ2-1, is GAGVSQSPRYKVAKRGQDVALRCDPISGHVSLFWYQQALGQGPEFLTYFQNEAQLDKSGLPSDRFFAERPEGSVSTLKIQRTQQEDSAVYLCASTLSGSRYNEQFFGPGTRLTVL.